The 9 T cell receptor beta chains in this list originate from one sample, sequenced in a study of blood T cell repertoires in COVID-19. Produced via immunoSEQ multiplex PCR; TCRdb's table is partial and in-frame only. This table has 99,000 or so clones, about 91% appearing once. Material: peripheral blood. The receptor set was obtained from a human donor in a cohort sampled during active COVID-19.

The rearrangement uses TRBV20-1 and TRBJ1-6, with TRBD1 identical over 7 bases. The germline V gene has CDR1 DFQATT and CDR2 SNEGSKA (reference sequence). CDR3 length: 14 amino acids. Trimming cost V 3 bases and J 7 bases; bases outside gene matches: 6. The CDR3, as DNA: TGCAGTGCTAGTCTGGCCAGGGGGAATTCACCCCTCCACTTT. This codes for CSASLARGNSPLHF.

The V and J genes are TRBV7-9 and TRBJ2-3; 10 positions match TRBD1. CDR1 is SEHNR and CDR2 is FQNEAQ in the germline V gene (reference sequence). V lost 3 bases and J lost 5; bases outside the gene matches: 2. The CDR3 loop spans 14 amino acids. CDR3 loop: CASSFGTGEDTQYF. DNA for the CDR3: TGTGCCAGCAGCTTTGGGACAGGGGAAGATACGCAGTATTTT.

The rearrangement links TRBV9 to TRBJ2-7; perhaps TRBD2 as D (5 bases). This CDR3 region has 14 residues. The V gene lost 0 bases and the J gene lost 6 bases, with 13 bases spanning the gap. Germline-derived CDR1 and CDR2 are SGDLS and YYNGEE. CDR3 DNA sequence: TGTGCCAGCAGCGTAGCCGGGGATTCACCCGAGCAGTACTTC. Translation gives CASSVAGDSPEQYF.

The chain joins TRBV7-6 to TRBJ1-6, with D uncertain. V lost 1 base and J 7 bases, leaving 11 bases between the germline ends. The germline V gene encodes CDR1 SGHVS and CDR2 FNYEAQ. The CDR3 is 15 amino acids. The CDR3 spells CASSLVAGSNSPLHF. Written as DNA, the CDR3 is TGTGCCAGCAGCTTAGTGGCGGGGAGCAATTCACCCCTCCACTTT.

Written as DNA, the CDR3 is TGTGCCACCAGCAGCCACAGGGGTGGCTACACCTTC. Translated: CATSSHRGGYTF. The V call is TRBV15, the J call TRBJ1-2; the match to TRBD1 covers 7 bases. This CDR3 is built from 12 residues. Germline V gives CDR1 LNHNV, CDR2 YYDKDF (reference sequence). V was clipped by 3 bases and J by 7 bases; unmatched bases: 2.

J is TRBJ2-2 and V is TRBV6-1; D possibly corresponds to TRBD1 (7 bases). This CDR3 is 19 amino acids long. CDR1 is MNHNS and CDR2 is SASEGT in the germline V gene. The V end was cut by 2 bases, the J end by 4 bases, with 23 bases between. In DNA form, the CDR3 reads TGTGCCAGCAGTGAAACGCGGCAGGGGGGATTGATTGTCACCGGGGAGCTGTTTTTT. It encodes CASSETRQGGLIVTGELFF.

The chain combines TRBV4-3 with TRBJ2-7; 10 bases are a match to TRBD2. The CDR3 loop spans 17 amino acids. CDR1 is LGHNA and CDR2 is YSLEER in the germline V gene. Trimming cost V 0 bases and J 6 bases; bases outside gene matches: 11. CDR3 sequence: CASSQEMGKRGGLEQYF. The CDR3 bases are TGCGCCAGCAGCCAAGAAATGGGGAAGCGGGGGGGCCTCGAGCAGTACTTC.

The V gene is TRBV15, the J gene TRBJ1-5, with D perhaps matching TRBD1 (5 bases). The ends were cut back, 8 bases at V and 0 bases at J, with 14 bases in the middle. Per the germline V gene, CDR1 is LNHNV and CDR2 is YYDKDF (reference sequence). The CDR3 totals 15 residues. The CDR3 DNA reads TGTGCCACCGCCCGGGGGTCGAATAGCAATCAGCCCCAGCATTTT. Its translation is CATARGSNSNQPQHF.

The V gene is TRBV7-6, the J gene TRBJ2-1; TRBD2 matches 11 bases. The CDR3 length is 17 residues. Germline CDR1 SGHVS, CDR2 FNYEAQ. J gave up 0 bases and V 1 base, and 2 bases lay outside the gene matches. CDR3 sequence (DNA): TGTGCCAGCAGCTTAGGACTAGCGGGGAGCTCCTACAATGAGCAGTTCTTC. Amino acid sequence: CASSLGLAGSSYNEQFF. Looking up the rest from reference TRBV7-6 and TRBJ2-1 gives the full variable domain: GAGVSQSPRYKVTKRGQDVALRCDPISGHVSLYWYRQALGQGPEFLTYFNYEAQQDKSGLPNDRFSAERPEGSISTLTIQRTEQRDSAMYRCASSLGLAGSSYNEQFFGPGTRLTVL.